This is a list of T cell receptor beta chains from one sample in a study of blood T cells in healthy people across ages. MiXCR, run by TCRdb on the 5' RACE reads, gives a single entry per CDR3 protein. The repertoire holds about 1.8 million distinct CDR3 sequences, with around half as singletons. The sample taken for sequencing was blood. The receptors come from a woman between 40 and 50 years old in good health. The CDR3 runs from the conserved cysteine through the conserved F or W. Each record gives: J gene, V gene, clone size, D gene, CDR3 protein, CDR3 DNA. A D gene is named only where the DNA matches it firmly. Clone size is shown for a subset of rows, as once, few, many or a class of expanded clone.

>TRBJ2-3|TRBV12-3/TRBV12-4|NA|TRBD1
CASTDDRGTDTQYF
TGTGCCAGCACCGACGACAGGGGTACAGATACGCAGTATTTT
>TRBJ2-1|TRBV12-3/TRBV12-4|NA|TRBD2
CASRPVAGGLHNEQFF
TGTGCCAGCAGACCCGTAGCGGGGGGGCTGCATAATGAGCAGTTCTTC
>TRBJ1-4|TRBV5-1|NA|NA
CASSLEAINEKLFF
TGCGCCAGCAGCTTGGAGGCGATTAATGAAAAACTGTTTTTT
>TRBJ2-5|TRBV18|NA|NA
CASSPTNSEETQYF
TGTGCCAGCTCACCTACTAACAGCGAAGAGACCCAGTACTTC
>TRBJ1-2|TRBV21-1|few|NA
CASSKETAGNYGYTF
TGTGCCAGCAGCAAAGAAACGGCAGGGAACTATGGCTACACCTTC
>TRBJ1-5|TRBV4-2|few|TRBD1
CASSQGHSDRVQPQHF
TGTGCCAGCAGCCAAGGGCATTCGGACAGGGTGCAGCCCCAGCATTTT
>TRBJ2-6|TRBV27|few|TRBD1
CASSSRTGGDGANVLTF
TGTGCCAGCAGTTCTCGGACAGGGGGGGACGGGGCCAACGTCCTGACTTTC
>TRBJ2-4|TRBV7-2|NA|TRBD2
CASRIAGGPFQYF
TGTGCCAGCCGAATAGCGGGGGGGCCATTTCAGTACTTC
>TRBJ1-5|TRBV18|few|TRBD1
CASSLQGDQNQPQHF
TGTGCCAGCTCACTACAGGGGGATCAAAATCAGCCCCAGCATTTT
>TRBJ1-2|TRBV28|once|TRBD1
CATFSPGQGIGYTF
TGTGCCACTTTCTCGCCGGGACAGGGGATAGGCTACACCTTC
>TRBJ2-1|TRBV20-1|NA|TRBD1
CSARRNRGGAYNEQFF
TGCAGTGCTAGAAGAAACAGGGGTGGCGCCTACAATGAGCAGTTCTTC
>TRBJ2-5|TRBV25-1|NA|NA
CASSVQDGWYQETQYF
TGTGCCAGCAGTGTTCAGGACGGATGGTACCAAGAGACCCAGTACTTC
>TRBJ2-3|TRBV20-1|NA|NA
CSARGAGGDRRNTQYF
TGCAGTGCTAGAGGAGCCGGCGGGGACCGCCGAAATACGCAGTATTTT